The 28 T cell receptor beta chains listed next were all sequenced from one sample in a study of T-cell reconstitution after alpha-beta-depleted transplantation in children (dated by TCRdb to the mid-2010s). The intended sense of this specimen's treatment or condition label: allogeneic hematopoietic cell transplantation with graft depleted of TCRalphabeta T cells and CD19 B cells. Library prep was done by PCR. This sample was sequenced with an Illumina HiSeq 2500. TCR libraries were prepared with molecular barcoding, using unique molecular identifiers to normalize TCRbeta repertoire quantification. The raw public data were reprocessed by TCRdb itself: fastp quality trimming at Q25, MiXCR clonotype calling, in-frame beta chains only. Under each unique CDR3 protein, matching rows form one entry showing the most common genes and DNA. The sample includes 700,000 to 850,000 distinct CDR3 sequences, with 15% to 20% observed a single time. Roughly 5% of the sample comes from the top ten.

The sequencing here drew on PBMCs, mostly from graft donor cells, taken 360 days after TCRalphabeta/CD19-depleted stem cell transplant. These receptors originate from a male patient under 18 who had a stem cell transplant for acute lymphoblastic leukemia, so the T cells may come from the graft donor.

In its sample, this clonotype was seen a few times. The chain couples TRBV5-8 to TRBJ2-3; D is possibly TRBD1 (6 bases). The V gene lost 1 base and the J gene lost 12 bases, with 15 bases spanning the gap. Germline V lookup: CDR1 SGHTS, CDR2 YDEGEE. The CDR3 spans 13 residues. In DNA form, the CDR3 reads TGTGCCAGCAGCTTGCGGAGGTGGGGGCTACAGTATTTT. Amino acid sequence: CASSLRRWGLQYF. Full variable domain (remainder filled in from reference TRBV5-8 and TRBJ2-3): EAGVTQSPTHLIKTRGQQATLRCSPISGHTSVYWYQQALGLGLQFLLWYDEGEERNRGNFPPRFSGRQFPNYSSELNVNALELEDSALYLCASSLRRWGLQYFGPGTRLTVL.

This clonotype was seen a few times. The V and J genes are TRBV19 and TRBJ2-7, with 9 bases identical to TRBD2. Trimming took 3 bases from V and 4 from J; bases not matched to a gene: 1. The germline V gene has CDR1 LNHDA and CDR2 SQIVND (reference sequence). The CDR3 sequence is 13 residues long. The CDR3 protein is CASSILAGYEQYF. The CDR3 nucleotides are TGTGCCAGTAGTATCCTAGCGGGGTACGAGCAGTACTTC.

This clonotype was observed a few times. This sequence joins TRBV11-2 and TRBJ2-1; possible D gene TRBD2, 5 bases. Germline values: CDR1 SGHAT, CDR2 FQNNGV. The V and J ends lost 2 bases and 2 bases respectively, with 10 bases between them. The CDR3 spans 15 residues. The CDR3 is CASSLPGRAYNEQFF. As DNA, the CDR3 is TGTGCCAGCAGCTTACCGGGAAGGGCCTACAATGAGCAGTTCTTC.

This clonotype was recorded a few times. The CDR3 region has the DNA TGTGCCAGCACCCGGACAGAAGAGACCCAGTACTTC. Translation gives CASTRTEETQYF. V is TRBV3-1 and J is TRBJ2-5; a possible D gene is TRBD1 (6 bases). CDR1 LGHDT and CDR2 YNNKEL come from the germline V gene (reference sequence). Trimming shortened V by 7 bases and J by 3 bases, and 9 bases separated the two germline ends. This CDR3 has 12 amino acids.

This sequence joins TRBV30 and TRBJ2-1; 7 nucleotides line up with TRBD1. CDR1 is GTSNPN and CDR2 is SVGIG in the germline V gene (reference sequence). This CDR3 has 16 amino acids. The CDR3 DNA is TGTGCTAAGGACAGGATAGACGGGGCGGCCTACAATGAGCAGTTCTTC. This sequence encodes CAKDRIDGAAYNEQFF.

The V and J genes are TRBV27 and TRBJ2-3, with 9 bases fitting TRBD2. This CDR3 has 14 amino acids. V gave up 5 bases and J gave up 5 bases; unmatched junction bases: 5. Germline CDR1 reads MNHEY; CDR2 reads SMNVEV (reference sequence). The CDR3 coding sequence is TGTGCCAGCAGTACCTGGACTAGCGAAGATACGCAGTATTTT. It specifies CASSTWTSEDTQYF.

The J gene is TRBJ1-3, the V gene TRBV7-3; a possible D gene is TRBD1 (5 bases). Germline V gene sequence: CDR1 SGHTA, CDR2 FQGTGA. V dropped 5 bases and J dropped 0 bases, with 17 bases sitting between them. The CDR3 runs to 17 residues. CDR3 sequence reads: CASSPRQTRGSGNTIYF. In nucleotides, the CDR3 is TGTGCCAGCAGCCCACGACAGACTCGGGGCTCTGGAAACACCATATATTTT. Using reference TRBV7-3 and TRBJ1-3 for the parts outside the CDR3, the full variable domain is GAGVSQTPSNKVTEKGKYVELRCDPISGHTALYWYRQSLGQGPEFLIYFQGTGAADDSGLPNDRFFAVRPEGSVSTLKIQRTERGDSAVYLCASSPRQTRGSGNTIYFGEGSWLTVV.

This clonotype has just a few counts. The chain links TRBV7-8 to TRBJ1-3; D is unclear. This CDR3 has 19 amino acids. Trimming took 1 base from V and 0 from J, leaving 19 bases between them. Looked up from germline, CDR1 is SGHVS and CDR2 is FQNEAQ. The CDR3 DNA is TGTGCCAGCAGCTTAGGACCCCGCCGGCAGTTCAACTCTGGAAACACCATATATTTT. As protein: CASSLGPRRQFNSGNTIYF.

In its sample, this clonotype was seen many times. The chain links TRBV6-5 to TRBJ1-2; D remains ambiguous. CDR3 length: 13 residues. Per germline, CDR1 MNHEY and CDR2 SVGAGI. Trimming took off 6 bases at V and 4 bases at J, with 12 bases between the two ends. CDR3 DNA sequence: TGTGCCAGCAGGGTAGATCGCGCCTATGGCTACACCTTC. Protein sequence: CASRVDRAYGYTF.

The chain uses TRBV7-6 and TRBJ2-6; no clear D. Germline CDR1 and CDR2: SGHVS and FNYEAQ. V gave up 0 bases and J gave up 0 bases, with 9 bases separating them. This CDR3 has 17 residues. DNA for the CDR3: TGTGCCAGCAGCTTAGCAAGCCCGAACTCTGGGGCCAACGTCCTGACTTTC. It specifies CASSLASPNSGANVLTF. Supplemented by reference TRBV7-6 and TRBJ2-6, the full variable domain reads GAGVSQSPRYKVTKRGQDVALRCDPISGHVSLYWYRQALGQGPEFLTYFNYEAQQDKSGLPNDRFSAERPEGSISTLTIQRTEQRDSAMYRCASSLASPNSGANVLTFGAGSRLTVL.

This clonotype has a handful of counts. The J gene is TRBJ2-5, the V gene TRBV5-5; TRBD2 matches at 8 bases. J lost 2 bases, V lost 0 bases, and 9 bases had no gene match. CDR3 size: 17 residues. Germline CDR1 and CDR2: SGHKS and YYEKEE (reference sequence). The CDR3 nucleotides are TGTGCCAGCAGCTTGGATAAGCTAGCGGGTTGGCAAGAGACCCAGTACTTC. Its protein is CASSLDKLAGWQETQYF.

This clonotype showed up just a few times. The chain carries TRBV12-3 or TRBV12-4 and TRBJ2-7; 9 bases line up with TRBD2. Trimming took 2 bases from V and 5 from J; bases not matched to a gene: 10. This CDR3 comprises 16 residues. CDR3 sequence (DNA): TGTGCCAGCAGTTTACCCAGCGGGAGGAAGAGGAACGAGCAGTACTTC. Amino acids: CASSLPSGRKRNEQYF.

The rearrangement uses TRBV29-1 and TRBJ2-1; TRBD2 matches 9 bases. The ends lost 8 bases at V and 7 bases at J; junction bases unmatched: 6. The CDR3 consists of 12 residues. Looked up from germline, CDR1 is SQVTM and CDR2 is ANQGSEA. The CDR3 nucleotides read TGCAGCTCGAGCGGGAGGTGGAATGAGCAGTTCTTC. Translating gives CSSSGRWNEQFF.

This clonotype was counted a few times. The V gene is TRBV24-1, the J gene TRBJ2-5; 12 positions match TRBD2. The CDR3 length is 17 residues. CDR1 is KGHDR, CDR2 SFDVKD, per germline. Unmatched junction bases numbered 7, after V lost 2 bases and J lost 4 bases. CDR3 nucleotides: TGTGCCACCAGTGATTCCCGACTAGCGGGAGCCGGAGAGACCCAGTACTTC. Amino acid sequence: CATSDSRLAGAGETQYF.

There are many counts of this clonotype. Here the CDR3 reads CSARDALAGGWNTQYF. In DNA form, the CDR3 reads TGCAGTGCTAGAGACGCACTAGCGGGAGGGTGGAATACGCAGTATTTT. The chain recombines TRBV20-1 with TRBJ2-3; 13 nucleotides align to TRBD2. V was clipped by 0 bases and J by 7 bases; unmatched bases: 7. The germline V gene encodes CDR1 DFQATT and CDR2 SNEGSKA (reference sequence). The CDR3 covers 16 residues.

This clonotype was found a few times. V is TRBV13 and J is TRBJ2-1; the D gene is possibly TRBD2 (6 bases). V was clipped by 3 bases and J by 3 bases, with 15 bases between them. The CDR3 is 16 residues long. Per germline, CDR1 PRHDT and CDR2 FYEKMQ (reference sequence). This CDR3 is CASSLDRLVGYNEQFF. DNA for the CDR3: TGTGCCAGCAGCTTGGACCGACTAGTGGGCTACAATGAGCAGTTCTTC.

This clonotype came up a few times. The rearrangement links TRBV11-2 to TRBJ2-3, with 9 bases identical to TRBD2. Germline loops: CDR1 SGHAT, CDR2 FQNNGV. After removal of 4 bases from V and 6 bases from J, the junction contained 8 bases not matched to a gene. The CDR3 contains 15 residues. As DNA, the CDR3 is TGTGCCAGCAGCTCGTTTCTAGCGGGAAGGGATACGCAGTATTTT. Translated, it gives CASSSFLAGRDTQYF. Supplemented by reference TRBV11-2 and TRBJ2-3, the full variable domain reads EAGVAQSPRYKIIEKRQSVAFWCNPISGHATLYWYQQILGQGPKLLIQFQNNGVVDDSQLPKDRFSAERLKGVDSTLKIQPAKLEDSAVYLCASSSFLAGRDTQYFGPGTRLTVL.

This clonotype was observed a few times. The chain couples TRBV2 to TRBJ2-1; the match to TRBD2 covers 10 bases. There are 15 residues in the CDR3. CDR1 SNHLY and CDR2 FYNNEI come from the germline V gene. J gave up 7 bases and V 6 bases, and 9 bases lay outside the gene matches. The CDR3 DNA reads TGTGCCAGCAGAGAGGAACTGACTAGCGGGAATGAGCAGTTCTTC. Translated: CASREELTSGNEQFF.

The genes are TRBV29-1 and TRBJ2-1; D perhaps matches TRBD2 (6 bases). This CDR3 contains 16 residues. Germline values: CDR1 SQVTM, CDR2 ANQGSEA. V was trimmed by 7 bases and J by 10 bases, leaving 29 bases between them. The CDR3 DNA is TGCAGCGCTCCTTGGGGCAGGCTAGCGCCCGACCCAGAGCAGTTCTTC. It encodes CSAPWGRLAPDPEQFF.

This clonotype has more than one count but fewer than ten. The chain links TRBV6-1 to TRBJ1-6; 7 nucleotides match TRBD1. The CDR3 has 17 residues. The V segment lost 6 bases and the J segment 10 bases; nucleotides outside the gene matches: 18. The V gene's germline CDR1 is MNHNS and CDR2 SASEGT. The DNA of the CDR3 is TGTGCCAGCAGCCCAAACATGATTGACAGGGTGCGATCACCCCTCCACTTT. It yields the protein CASSPNMIDRVRSPLHF.

This clonotype was seen only a few times. This sequence joins TRBV5-1 and TRBJ2-7; D call uncertain. The V gene lost 6 bases and the J gene lost 9 bases, with 13 bases spanning the gap. Germline CDR1 SGHRS, CDR2 YFSETQ. The CDR3 extends over 11 amino acids. CDR3 loop: CASIGYEGQYF. CDR3 coding DNA: TGCGCCAGCATTGGCTACGAAGGGCAGTACTTC.

This clonotype was observed a handful of times. This rearrangement joins TRBV11-2 to TRBJ1-4, with TRBD1 matching over 8 bases. The J segment lost 3 bases and the V segment lost 3 bases, leaving 3 bases of the junction unmatched. The CDR3 runs 15 residues. Germline V gene sequence: CDR1 SGHAT, CDR2 FQNNGV. The CDR3 nucleotides read TGTGCCAGCAGCTTCAGGGGGCCCTCTAATGAAAAACTGTTTTTT. Translating gives CASSFRGPSNEKLFF.

This chain links TRBV10-3 with TRBJ1-1; D ambiguous. CDR3 length: 12 amino acids. Germline CDR1 and CDR2: ENHRY and SYGVKD. Trimming took 4 bases from V and 8 from J, leaving 11 bases between them. DNA for the CDR3: TGTGCCATCAGTGGGGGTGTGGGGGAAGCTTTCTTT. It encodes CAISGGVGEAFF.

This clonotype showed up many times. This chain joins TRBV11-2 and TRBJ2-3; D perhaps matches TRBD1 (7 bases). The CDR3 spans 13 residues. The germline V gene encodes CDR1 SGHAT and CDR2 FQNNGV. V was cut by 1 base and J by 14 bases, with 16 bases left in between. This CDR3 is CASSLGAGTVVYF. CDR3 DNA: TGTGCCAGCAGCTTAGGGGCGGGGACAGTGGTGTATTTT.

The table lists this clonotype with a few counts. This chain connects TRBV20-1 to TRBJ1-5; D might be TRBD1 (5 bases). V was shortened by 6 bases and J by 5 bases, with 11 bases between the two germline ends. Looked up from germline, CDR1 is DFQATT and CDR2 is SNEGSKA (reference sequence). This CDR3 comprises 12 residues. CDR3 coding DNA: TGCAGTGCCGAGTGGGGGGATCAGCCCCAGCATTTT. As protein: CSAEWGDQPQHF.

V usage is TRBV27 and J usage is TRBJ2-7, with 9 bases fitting TRBD2. J was trimmed by 3 bases and V by 10 bases; bases with no gene match: 7. This CDR3 is 13 amino acids long. In germline, CDR1 is MNHEY, CDR2 SMNVEV (reference sequence). The CDR3 coding sequence is TGTGCCACCTCGGGACTAGCTCACTACGAGCAGTACTTC. The encoded protein is CATSGLAHYEQYF.

This clonotype has a count of ten or more. The chain links TRBV4-1 to TRBJ2-3; no firm D call. Germline V lookup: CDR1 MGHRA, CDR2 YSYEKL. This CDR3 region has 17 residues. Between the trimmed V and J ends, which lost 0 bases and 2 bases, there was a span of 15 bases. CDR3 in amino acids: CASSQEIISDDTDTQYF. Here the CDR3 DNA reads TGCGCCAGCAGCCAAGAAATTATCTCGGACGACACAGATACGCAGTATTTT.

In this sample, this clonotype turned up many times. The chain couples TRBV12-5 to TRBJ2-2; no clear D gene. Trimming took off 5 bases at V and 4 bases at J, with 8 bases between the two ends. CDR3 length: 13 residues. Per the germline V gene, CDR1 is LGHNT and CDR2 is FRNRAP. This CDR3 is CASGPGPTGELFF. In DNA form, the CDR3 reads TGTGCTAGTGGTCCCGGGCCCACCGGGGAGCTGTTTTTT.